The T cell receptor (beta chain) under discussion was sequenced for a study of T cell responses to AZD1222 COVID-19 vaccine. To note about this clone: Its antigen remains unknown.

The study's findings and limits: Reports say nearly half of spike-specific TCRs go after unmutated variant regions. An increase in Spike-specific TCR breadth and depth was observed after two AZD1222 doses. Donors were largely white British and mainly female; clonal diversity was possibly underestimated.

The germline V gene has CDR1 MGHRA and CDR2 YSYEKL. The germline V and J ends were trimmed by 1 base and 2 bases, with 15 bases remaining between them. This CDR3 is built from 17 residues. Some clones are missing from TCRdb's copy, which holds only in-frame ones; the method was immunoSEQ multiplex PCR. The sample includes about 48,000 clones, 89% of them seen just once. The sequence derives from an adult who received the AZD1222 COVID-19 vaccine. The chain has TRBV4-1 and TRBJ1-3; possibly TRBD1 for D (5 bases). Sequences were derived from peripheral blood, sampled 28 days after the second AZD1222 dose. This chain's CDR3 is CASSQGHMGRAGNTIYF. The DNA of the CDR3 is TGCGCCAGCAGCCAAGGTCATATGGGCAGGGCTGGAAACACCATATATTTT.